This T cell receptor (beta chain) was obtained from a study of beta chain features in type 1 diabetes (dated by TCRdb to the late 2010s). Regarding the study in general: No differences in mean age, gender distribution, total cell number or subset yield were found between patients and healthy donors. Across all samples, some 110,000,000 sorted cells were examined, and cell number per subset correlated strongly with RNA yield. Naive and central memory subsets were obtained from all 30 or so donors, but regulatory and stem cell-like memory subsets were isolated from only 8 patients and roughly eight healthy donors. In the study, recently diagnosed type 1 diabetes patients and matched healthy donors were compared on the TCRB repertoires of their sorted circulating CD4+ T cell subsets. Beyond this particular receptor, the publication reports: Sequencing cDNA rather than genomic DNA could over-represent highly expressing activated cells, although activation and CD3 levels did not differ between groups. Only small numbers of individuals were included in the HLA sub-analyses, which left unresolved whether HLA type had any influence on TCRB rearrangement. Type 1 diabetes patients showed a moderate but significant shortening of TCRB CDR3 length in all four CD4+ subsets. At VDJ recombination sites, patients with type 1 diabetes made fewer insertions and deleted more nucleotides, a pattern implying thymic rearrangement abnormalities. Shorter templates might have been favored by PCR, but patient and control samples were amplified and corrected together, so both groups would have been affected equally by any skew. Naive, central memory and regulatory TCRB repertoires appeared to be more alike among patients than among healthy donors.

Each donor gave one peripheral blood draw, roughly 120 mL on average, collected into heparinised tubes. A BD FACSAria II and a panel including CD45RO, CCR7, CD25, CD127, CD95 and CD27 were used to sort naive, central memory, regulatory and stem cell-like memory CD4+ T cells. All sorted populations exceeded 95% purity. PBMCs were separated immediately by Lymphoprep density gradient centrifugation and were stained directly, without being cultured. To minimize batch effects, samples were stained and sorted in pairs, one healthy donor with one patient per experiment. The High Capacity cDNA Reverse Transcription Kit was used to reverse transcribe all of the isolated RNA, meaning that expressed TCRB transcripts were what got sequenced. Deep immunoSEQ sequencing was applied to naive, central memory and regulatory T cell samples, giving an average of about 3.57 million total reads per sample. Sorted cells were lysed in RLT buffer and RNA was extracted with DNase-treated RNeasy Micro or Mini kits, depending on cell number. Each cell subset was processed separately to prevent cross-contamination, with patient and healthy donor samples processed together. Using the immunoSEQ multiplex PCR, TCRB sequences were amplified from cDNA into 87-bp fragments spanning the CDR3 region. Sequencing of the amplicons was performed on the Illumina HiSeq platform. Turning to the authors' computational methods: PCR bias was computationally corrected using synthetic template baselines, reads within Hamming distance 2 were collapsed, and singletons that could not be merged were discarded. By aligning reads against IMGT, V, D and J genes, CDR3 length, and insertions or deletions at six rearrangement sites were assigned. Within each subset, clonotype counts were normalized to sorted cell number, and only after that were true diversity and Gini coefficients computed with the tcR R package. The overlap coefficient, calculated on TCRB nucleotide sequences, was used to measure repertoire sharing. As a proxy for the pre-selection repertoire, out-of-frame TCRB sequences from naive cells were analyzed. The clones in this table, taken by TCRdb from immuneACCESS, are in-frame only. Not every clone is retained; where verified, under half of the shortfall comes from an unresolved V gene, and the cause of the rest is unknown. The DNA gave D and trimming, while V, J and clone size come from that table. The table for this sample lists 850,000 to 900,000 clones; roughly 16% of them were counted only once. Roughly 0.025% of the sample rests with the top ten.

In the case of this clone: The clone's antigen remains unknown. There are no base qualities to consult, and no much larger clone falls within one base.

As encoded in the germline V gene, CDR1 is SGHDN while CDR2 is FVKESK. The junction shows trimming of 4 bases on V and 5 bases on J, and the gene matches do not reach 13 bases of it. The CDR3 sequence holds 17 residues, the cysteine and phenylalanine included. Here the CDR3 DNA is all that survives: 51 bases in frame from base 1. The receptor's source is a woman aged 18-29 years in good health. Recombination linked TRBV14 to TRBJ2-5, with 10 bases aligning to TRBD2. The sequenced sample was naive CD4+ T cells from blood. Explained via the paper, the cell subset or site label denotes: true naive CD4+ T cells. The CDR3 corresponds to CASSPQRASGRGETQYF. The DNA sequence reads TGTGCCAGCAGCCCCCAGCGAGCTAGCGGGAGAGGGGAGACCCAGTACTTC.